This T cell receptor (beta chain) was sequenced during a study of cytomegalovirus exposure and HLA in healthy donors. Study-wide points: It was found in a later analysis that first-cohort TCR clusters tended to co-occur in the 100 to 150 validation repertoires. Across donors, most TCRs were seen rarely, yet some public ones were widespread. Cytomegalovirus status was reportedly diagnosed by the classifier with high specificity and sensitivity.

For this clone: Its antigen is unidentified.

The table came from immunoSEQ multiplex PCR; TCRdb's copy has only in-frame clones and leaves some out. Of 300,000 to 450,000 clones detected, roughly 85% appear once; the ten largest clones hold 0.83%. The donors were part of the validation cohort of roughly 110 subjects. That cohort was separate from the first cohort, which comprised 670 or so subjects. Losses at the gene ends were 8 bases for V and 7 bases for J; bases not matched to a gene: 14. Germline-derived CDR1 and CDR2 are SEHNR and FQNEAQ (reference sequence). The CDR3 has 15 residues. Sequencing input: PBMCs. This sequence was found in a woman younger than 35 in good health and CMV-seronegative. The V gene is TRBV7-9, the J gene TRBJ2-7, with TRBD2 matching over 10 bases. The CDR3 sequence: CASVGASGGRREQYF. As DNA, the CDR3 is TGTGCCAGCGTTGGGGCTAGCGGGGGACGGCGGGAGCAGTACTTC.